Each of the 30 T cell receptor beta chains below was sequenced from the same sample in a study of regulatory T cells in long-lasting Graves disease. For TCR beta, libraries came from iRepertoire HTBI primers and Arm-PCR of CDR3 regions. TCRdb re-derived calls from the multiplex PCR reads in MiXCR, one entry per CDR3 protein. The sample lists 300,000 to 400,000 distinct CDR3 sequences, 15% to 20% seen once, with 25% to 30% in the top ten. Specified time point: newly diagnosed GD, antithyroid drugs for less than 3 months. Extracted RNA from PBMCs served as the source of the TCR library. The same specimen was also included in a second study, on T cells in Graves' hyperthyroidism and ophthalmopathy.

The material was peripheral blood mononuclear cells (PBMCs), obtained at new diagnosis, from a patient treated with antithyroid drugs. These receptors originate from a man aged 40-50 years with Graves disease.

This clonotype was seen ten or more times. Here the CDR3 DNA reads TGTGCCAGCAGTTTATTTTGGCAGGGTCAAACTGGGGCCAACGTCCTGACTTTC. This translates into CASSLFWQGQTGANVLTF. The gene calls are TRBV28 and TRBJ2-6, with D tentatively TRBD1 (5 bases). This CDR3 region has 18 residues. Trimming took off 1 base at V and 2 bases at J, with 15 bases between the two ends. CDR1 is MDHEN, CDR2 SYDVKM, per germline.

This clonotype was detected many times. V usage is TRBV7-2 and J usage is TRBJ2-3; TRBD1 matches 9 bases. Germline V gives CDR1 SGHTA, CDR2 FQGNSA. After removal of 2 bases from V and 3 bases from J, the junction contained 3 bases not matched to a gene. The CDR3 runs to 15 residues. DNA of the CDR3: TGTGCCAGCAGCTTAATGGGGACAGGGACAGATACGCAGTATTTT. Amino acids: CASSLMGTGTDTQYF.

This clonotype appeared a single time. A much larger clone is a single base away; this may be a read error. V and J are TRBV30 and TRBJ2-1; 8 bases match TRBD2. The CDR3 has 13 amino acids. Looked up from germline, CDR1 is GTSNPN and CDR2 is SVGIG (reference sequence). Here the CDR3 reads CAWGRGVSYEQFF. CDR3 bases: TGTGCGTGGGGGCGGGGGGTCTCCTACGAGCAGTTCTTC.

This clonotype was seen repeatedly, ten times or more. This chain connects TRBV5-8 to TRBJ2-1; TRBD1 aligns across 7 bases. The junction had 9 bases not matched to a gene; V was cut back by 3 bases and J by 3 bases. The V gene's germline CDR1 is SGHTS and CDR2 YDEGEE. The length of the CDR3 is 16 residues. CDR3 region: CASSWGLYRGYNEQFF. Here the CDR3 DNA reads TGTGCCAGCAGCTGGGGGTTGTACAGGGGCTACAATGAGCAGTTCTTC.

This clonotype was observed at least ten times. This rearrangement joins TRBV9 to TRBJ2-3; D is perhaps TRBD1 or TRBD2 (5 bases each). Germline V gives CDR1 SGDLS, CDR2 YYNGEE. The CDR3 has 15 amino acids. V shed 4 bases and J shed 4 bases, with 16 bases lying between them. Here the CDR3 DNA reads TGTGCCAGCAGCCCCGGGGAGCGAGGGGCAGATACGCAGTATTTT. This sequence encodes CASSPGERGADTQYF.

This clonotype was detected many times. V gene TRBV5-4 combines with J gene TRBJ1-1, with 7 bases fitting TRBD1. Germline trimming cut 0 bases from V and 5 bases from J; bases unmatched to any gene: 1. Germline V lookup: CDR1 SGHNT, CDR2 YYREEE (reference sequence). The CDR3 totals 13 residues. The CDR3 region has the DNA TGTGCCAGCAGCTTGGCACAGGGGACTGAAGCTTTCTTT. It encodes CASSLAQGTEAFF.

In its sample, this clonotype was seen many times. This chain links TRBV7-2 with TRBJ1-1; no definite D call. This CDR3 region has 12 residues. V was trimmed by 1 base and J by 4 bases, leaving 4 bases between them. CDR1 and CDR2 (germline): SGHTA, FQGNSA. The CDR3 spells CASSLGFTEAFF. CDR3 bases: TGTGCCAGCAGCTTAGGGTTCACTGAAGCTTTCTTT.

This clonotype turned up a few times. This chain connects TRBV2 to TRBJ2-5; D is perhaps TRBD2 (6 bases). The CDR3 consists of 14 residues. V dropped 5 bases and J dropped 4 bases, with 14 bases sitting between them. Germline values: CDR1 SNHLY, CDR2 FYNNEI. Here the CDR3 DNA reads TGTGCCAGCAGTTTGCGCGTGGGGGGAGAGACCCAGTACTTC. It specifies CASSLRVGGETQYF.

This clonotype was seen ten or more times. CDR3 DNA sequence: TGTGCCAGCAGTTTATTGCATAGAGATACGCAGTATTTT. Encoded protein: CASSLLHRDTQYF. The genes are TRBV12-3 or TRBV12-4 and TRBJ2-3; D unresolved. Trimming took off 2 bases at V and 5 bases at J, with 8 bases between the two ends. The CDR3 covers 13 residues.

This clonotype has a count of ten or more. The chain uses TRBV3-1 and TRBJ2-7, with D perhaps TRBD1 or TRBD2 (6 bases each). Looked up from germline, CDR1 is LGHDT and CDR2 is YNNKEL (reference sequence). The CDR3 consists of 13 residues. The V and J ends lost 1 base and 5 bases respectively, with 9 bases between them. CDR3 DNA: TGTGCCAGCAGCCAAGTGAGGGGGGACGAGCAGTACTTC. This codes for CASSQVRGDEQYF.

The chain links TRBV4-3 to TRBJ1-5; no reliable D call. CDR3 length equals 14 residues. Germline V gene sequence: CDR1 LGHNA, CDR2 YSLEER. V was clipped by 0 bases and J by 6 bases, with 9 bases between them. The CDR3 DNA follows: TGCGCCAGCAGCCAAGAGGCGGCGCGTCAGCCCCAGCATTTT. Translating gives CASSQEAARQPQHF.

This clonotype showed up many times. The chain employs TRBV5-1 and TRBJ1-4; 10 nucleotides agree with TRBD1. The CDR3 length is 14 residues. The germline V gene encodes CDR1 SGHRS and CDR2 YFSETQ. The V and J ends lost 4 bases and 6 bases, in that order; junction bases with no gene match: 3. Written as DNA, the CDR3 is TGCGCCAGCAGCGCCGGGACAGGGGATGAAAAACTGTTTTTT. It codes for CASSAGTGDEKLFF. Filled out from reference TRBV5-1 and TRBJ1-4, the complete variable domain reads KAGVTQTPRYLIKTRGQQVTLSCSPISGHRSVSWYQQTPGQGLQFLFEYFSETQRNKGNFPGRFSGRQFSNSRSEMNVSTLELGDSALYLCASSAGTGDEKLFFGSGTQLSVL.

This clonotype has more than one count but fewer than ten. The gene calls are TRBV20-1 and TRBJ2-7; 7 bases map to TRBD1. Germline V lookup: CDR1 DFQATT, CDR2 SNEGSKA (reference sequence). This CDR3 has 14 amino acids. With 6 bases clipped from V and 4 bases from J, the junction kept 12 bases outside the gene matches. The CDR3 nucleotides read TGCAGTGCAGCCGAAGGGGGCGGCACATACGAGCAGTACTTC. Protein product: CSAAEGGGTYEQYF.

This clonotype was recorded at least ten times. The genes are TRBV4-2 and TRBJ2-5, with 7 nucleotides matching TRBD1. V dropped 5 bases and J dropped 0; count of bases not matched to a gene: 3. Germline V gene lookup returns CDR1 LGHNA and CDR2 YNFKEQ. The CDR3 contains 14 residues. The chain's CDR3 is CASSTGADQETQYF. The CDR3 nucleotides are TGTGCCAGCAGCACAGGGGCCGACCAAGAGACCCAGTACTTC.

The chain is built from TRBV5-6 and TRBJ1-5; 8 nucleotides match TRBD1. Germline assignment: CDR1 SGHDT and CDR2 YYEEEE. The V segment lost 3 bases and the J segment 7 bases; nucleotides outside the gene matches: 6. The length of the CDR3 is 14 residues. The CDR3 DNA follows: TGTGCCAGCAGCTCTTCAGGGGGCCCCCAGCCCCAGCATTTT. This translates into CASSSSGGPQPQHF.

Points on this clonotype: A far larger clone is just one base off, so this is likely a read error. This sequence joins TRBV5-5 and TRBJ2-1, with 11 nucleotides matching TRBD2. Germline V CDR1 and CDR2: SGHKS, YYEKEE (reference sequence). Trimming at V came to 5 bases and at J to 10 bases, leaving 11 bases not matched to a gene. This CDR3 is 15 amino acids long. For the CDR3, the DNA is TGTGCCAGCAGACAAAGACTAGCGGGGTCCTACGAGCAGTTCTTC. This gives the protein CASRQRLAGSYEQFF.

This clonotype appeared many times. Here the CDR3 reads CASSYSAGYGTEAFF. DNA for the CDR3: TGTGCCAGCAGCTATAGCGCAGGGTATGGCACTGAAGCTTTCTTT. This chain uses TRBV12-3 or TRBV12-4 with TRBJ1-1; perhaps TRBD1 as D (5 bases). CDR3 size: 15 residues. V dropped 6 bases and J dropped 4 bases, with 18 bases sitting between them.

This clonotype was counted at least ten times. This chain links TRBV28 with TRBJ1-5; perhaps TRBD1 as D (5 bases). Germline loops: CDR1 MDHEN, CDR2 SYDVKM. This CDR3 contains 17 residues. With 3 bases removed from V and 1 base from J, the gap between germline ends came to 16 bases. Here the CDR3 reads CASSFLSVQGSNQPQHF. In nucleotides, the CDR3 is TGTGCCAGCAGTTTTTTAAGTGTGCAGGGAAGCAATCAGCCCCAGCATTTT.

The CDR3, as DNA: TGTGCCAGTGGCCGGACAGGGTATGGCTACACCTTC. Amino acid sequence: CASGRTGYGYTF. The chain couples TRBV19 to TRBJ1-2, with 8 bases fitting TRBD1. This CDR3 contains 12 residues. In germline, CDR1 is LNHDA, CDR2 SQIVND (reference sequence). With 8 bases clipped from V and 5 bases from J, the junction kept 4 bases outside the gene matches.

The table lists this clonotype with a few counts. The chain carries TRBV20-1 and TRBJ1-5; TRBD1 might be the D (6 bases). The germline V gene has CDR1 DFQATT and CDR2 SNEGSKA (reference sequence). V shed 0 bases and J shed 4 bases, with 10 bases lying between them. This CDR3 comprises 14 residues. The CDR3 region is CSARDAQGNQPQHF. CDR3 nucleotide sequence: TGCAGTGCTAGAGATGCACAGGGAAATCAGCCCCAGCATTTT.

The gene calls are TRBV28 and TRBJ2-7; D is unclear. The germline V and J ends were trimmed by 4 bases and 3 bases, with 10 bases remaining between them. Looked up from germline, CDR1 is MDHEN and CDR2 is SYDVKM. This CDR3 is 13 amino acids long. CDR3 sequence reads: CASSSLGYYEQYF. DNA of the CDR3: TGTGCCAGCAGTTCTCTAGGCTACTACGAGCAGTACTTC. Full variable domain (remainder filled in from reference TRBV28 and TRBJ2-7): DVKVTQSSRYLVKRTGEKVFLECVQDMDHENMFWYRQDPGLGLRLIYFSYDVKMKEKGDIPEGYSVSREKKERFSLILESASTNQTSMYLCASSSLGYYEQYFGPGTRLTVT.

The chain is built from TRBV5-1 and TRBJ1-4, with D perhaps matching TRBD1 (6 bases). The CDR3 runs 15 residues. Between the trimmed V and J ends, which lost 4 bases and 3 bases, there was a span of 13 bases. Germline CDR1 reads SGHRS; CDR2 reads YFSETQ. The CDR3 bases are TGCGCCAGCAGCCCCTACAGGGCCGCTAATGAAAAACTGTTTTTT. Translated: CASSPYRAANEKLFF.

The V and J genes are TRBV7-2 and TRBJ1-5; unclear D gene. Trimming took off 5 bases at V and 0 bases at J, with 20 bases between the two ends. This CDR3 has 18 residues. Germline values: CDR1 SGHTA, CDR2 FQGNSA. The CDR3 sequence is CASSESYGPSNSNQPQHF. The CDR3, as DNA: TGTGCCAGCAGCGAGAGTTACGGGCCTAGCAATAGCAATCAGCCCCAGCATTTT.

Many counts were recorded for this clonotype. CDR3 residues: CASRGLNTEAFF. Here the CDR3 DNA reads TGTGCCAGCAGGGGGCTCAACACTGAAGCTTTCTTT. The gene calls are TRBV27 and TRBJ1-1; TRBD1 might be the D (5 bases). The CDR3 spans 12 residues. The germline gives CDR1 MNHEY, CDR2 SMNVEV (reference sequence). Trimming took 6 bases from V and 2 from J, leaving 7 bases between them.

The chain combines TRBV20-1 with TRBJ1-5, with D tentatively TRBD1 (6 bases). Germline values: CDR1 DFQATT, CDR2 SNEGSKA (reference sequence). V was clipped by 0 bases and J by 1 base, with 16 bases between them. This CDR3 has 17 amino acids. The CDR3 loop is CSARDRLGAGSNQPQHF. The CDR3 DNA sequence: TGCAGTGCTAGAGATCGGTTGGGGGCGGGGAGCAATCAGCCCCAGCATTTT.

This chain links TRBV18 with TRBJ1-1; D is perhaps TRBD1 (6 bases). The CDR3 has 15 amino acids. With 2 bases removed from V and 6 bases from J, the gap between germline ends came to 16 bases. Germline loops: CDR1 KGHSH, CDR2 LQKENI. CDR3 residues: CASSPEQGLRAEAFF. CDR3 coding DNA: TGTGCCAGCTCACCAGAACAGGGTCTGCGCGCTGAAGCTTTCTTT.

This clonotype was counted many times. The chain is built from TRBV12-3 or TRBV12-4 and TRBJ1-5, with D perhaps matching TRBD1 (5 bases). The CDR3 has 16 amino acids. V gave up 1 base and J gave up 7 bases, with 17 bases separating them. DNA of the CDR3: TGTGCCAGCAGTTTAGGCAGGGTGGGGAAGTGGCAGCCCCAGCATTTT. It is translated as CASSLGRVGKWQPQHF.

This clonotype was observed a few times. The CDR3 DNA is TGCAGCGTTGTATGCTTTCAGGTGACAGGGGGCGTAGGAACAGATACGCAGTATTTT. It specifies CSVVCFQVTGGVGTDTQYF. The chain couples TRBV29-1 to TRBJ2-3, with TRBD1 matching over 10 bases. With V trimmed by 4 bases and J by 3 bases, 19 bases remained unmatched. This CDR3 has 19 amino acids. From germline, CDR1 is SQVTM and CDR2 ANQGSEA.

This clonotype was counted many times. The chain recombines TRBV12-3 or TRBV12-4 with TRBJ2-2, with 7 bases fitting TRBD1. The ends lost 4 bases at V and 5 bases at J; junction bases unmatched: 7. This CDR3 is 15 amino acids long. CDR3 DNA: TGTGCCAGCAGTTCCCTGGGCAGGGGGACCGGGGAGCTGTTTTTT. This sequence encodes CASSSLGRGTGELFF.

This clonotype was observed many times. This chain links TRBV6-2 or TRBV6-3 with TRBJ2-7; D not certain. CDR1 and CDR2 from the germline V gene are MNHEY and SVGEGT. The CDR3 is 12 residues long. V shed 6 bases and J shed 0 bases, with 6 bases lying between them. The CDR3 here is CASRIGSYEQYF. The DNA for the CDR3 is TGTGCCAGCAGGATCGGCTCCTACGAGCAGTACTTC.